This T cell receptor beta chain was recorded in a study of blood T cells in healthy people across ages. The second PCR ran about 6 to 12 cycles with a sample-barcoded 5' primer and J-beta primers. TCRdb reprocessed the 5' RACE reads via MiXCR and lists one record per CDR3 protein. Of about 800,000 distinct CDR3 sequences listed, 20% to 25% are singletons. In the case of this clonotype: What it binds is unknown.

The CDR3 extends over 13 amino acids. CDR1 is KGHDR, CDR2 SFDVKD, per germline. Study-wide results and limits: With donor CMV status unknown, expanded clonotype changes were possibly confounded. Long-lived donors carried more naive CD4+ cells and greater diversity than aged donors.

These data also featured in a second study, about T cells of mothers and their children. That work adds: Each 15 ul cDNA reaction used about 1.5 ug RNA; all RNA was used. Reads recorded for TCR beta CDR3 numbered over 9 million per mother and approximately 3.2 million per child.

The chain joins TRBV24-1 to TRBJ2-5, with D possibly TRBD2 on 6 matching bases. Gene TRBJ2-1 matches the end of the DNA better, so the J call may be wrong. This receptor was obtained from a boy aged 10-17 years in good health. Sequenced input: blood. CDR3: CATSDSGRGEQFF. The CDR3 nucleotides are TGTGCCACCAGTGACTCCGGGCGGGGTGAGCAGTTCTTC.